This is a list of T cell receptor beta chains from one sample in a study of cytomegalovirus exposure and HLA in healthy donors. TCRdb's copy holds only in-frame clones and misses some; the assay was immunoSEQ multiplex PCR. The profile shows some 130,000 clones, 65% to 70% of them singletons. The sequencing sample was made of PBMCs. The source is a human donor in good health. The conserved cysteine and the conserved F or W are not part of the CDR3 here.

TRBJ1-2 TRBV5-1 ASSPDRGYGYT
TRBJ2-2 TRBV10-3 AIRGTSGSGELF
TRBJ2-1 TRBV2 ASSARPEQF
TRBJ2-7 TRBV18 ASSPPGLEARPEQY
TRBJ2-3 TRBV28 ASSTAVDTQY
TRBJ2-3 TRBV7-3 ASSPRSGTGDTQY
TRBJ1-1 TRBV9 ASSVDPLGDTEAF
- TRBV6-5 ASSYGTGDSYEQY
TRBJ2-7 TRBV7-2 ASSFSTGRYEQY
TRBJ2-1 TRBV11-2 ASSLVPRDTYYNEQF
TRBJ2-3 TRBV5-4 ASRSGTQDTDTQY
TRBJ2-7 TRBV10-3 ATAAGTGYYEQY
TRBJ2-1 TRBV11-2 ASSLALLAESRNEQF
TRBJ2-7 TRBV20-1 SARVGDQQY
TRBJ2-5 TRBV4-1 ASSQDRETQY